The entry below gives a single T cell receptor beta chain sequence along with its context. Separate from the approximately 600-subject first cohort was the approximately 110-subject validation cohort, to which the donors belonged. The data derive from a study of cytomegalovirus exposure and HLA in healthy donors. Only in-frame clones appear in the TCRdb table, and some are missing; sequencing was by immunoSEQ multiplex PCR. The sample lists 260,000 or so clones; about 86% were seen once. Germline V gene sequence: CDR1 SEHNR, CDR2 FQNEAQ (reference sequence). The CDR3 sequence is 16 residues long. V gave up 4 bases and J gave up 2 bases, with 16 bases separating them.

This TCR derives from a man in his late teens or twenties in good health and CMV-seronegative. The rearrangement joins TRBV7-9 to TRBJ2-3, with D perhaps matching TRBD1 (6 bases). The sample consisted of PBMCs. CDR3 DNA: TGTGCCAGCAGCTCCCAACAGGGAGTTACCACAGATACGCAGTATTTT. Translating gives CASSSQQGVTTDTQYF.